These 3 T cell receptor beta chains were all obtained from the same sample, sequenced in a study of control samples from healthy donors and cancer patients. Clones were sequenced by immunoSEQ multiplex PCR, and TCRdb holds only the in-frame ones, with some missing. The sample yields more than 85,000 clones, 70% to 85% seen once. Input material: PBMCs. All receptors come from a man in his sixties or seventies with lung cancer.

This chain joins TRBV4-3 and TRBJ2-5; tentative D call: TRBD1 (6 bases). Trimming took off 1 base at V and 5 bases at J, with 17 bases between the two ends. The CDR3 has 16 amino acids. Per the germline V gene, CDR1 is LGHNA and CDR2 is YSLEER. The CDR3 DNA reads TGCGCCAGCAGCCAAGCTACGGGTGCAGGGGAGGAGACCCAGTACTTC. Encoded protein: CASSQATGAGEETQYF.

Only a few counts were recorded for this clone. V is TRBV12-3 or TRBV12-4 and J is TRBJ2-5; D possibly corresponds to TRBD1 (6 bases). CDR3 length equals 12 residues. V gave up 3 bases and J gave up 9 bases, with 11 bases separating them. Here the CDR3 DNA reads TGTGCCAGCAGTTTCGGGGACACGGCCCAGTACTTC. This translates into CASSFGDTAQYF.

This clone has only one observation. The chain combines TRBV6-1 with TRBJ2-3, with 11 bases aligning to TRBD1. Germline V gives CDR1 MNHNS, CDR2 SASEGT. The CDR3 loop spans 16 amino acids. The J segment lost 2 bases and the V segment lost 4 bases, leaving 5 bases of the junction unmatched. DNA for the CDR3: TGTGCCAGCAGTGGGGGGGACAGGGGGTACACAGATACGCAGTATTTT. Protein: CASSGGDRGYTDTQYF.